Following are 5 T cell receptor beta chains from one sample sequenced in a study of CD8+CD57+ T cells in acquired aplastic anemia. CD8+CD57+ cell expansion had been shown by flow cytometry in patients chosen for sequencing. It was genomic DNA that served as the template for profiling TCR beta VDJ and CDR3. TCRdb processed the reads anew with MiXCR; each CDR3 protein has one entry. The table includes 150,000 to 200,000 distinct CDR3 sequences, around half detected once. Source material: sorted CD4+, CD8+, or CD8+CD57+ T cells (not recorded which) from PBMCs. The receptors were gathered from a human donor with aplastic anemia.

The table lists this clonotype with many counts. The V call is TRBV7-9, the J call TRBJ1-1, with unresolved D. The germline V gene has CDR1 SEHNR and CDR2 FQNEAQ (reference sequence). The CDR3 consists of 13 residues. V dropped 2 bases and J dropped 3 bases, with 7 bases sitting between them. The CDR3 DNA follows: TGTGCCAGCAGCTTAAGTACGGACACTGAAGCTTTCTTT. Translating it yields CASSLSTDTEAFF.

The gene calls are TRBV25-1 and TRBJ2-1; 9 bases agree with TRBD1. V gave up 10 bases and J gave up 2 bases; unmatched junction bases: 6. Germline values: CDR1 MGHDK, CDR2 SYGVNS. The CDR3 has 14 residues. The CDR3 bases are TGTGCCACCTCGGGACAGGGACCCTACAATGAGCAGTTCTTC. This translates into CATSGQGPYNEQFF. Variable domain in full (rest from reference TRBV25-1 and TRBJ2-1): EADIYQTPRYLVIGTGKKITLECSQTMGHDKMYWYQQDPGMELHLIHYSYGVNSTEKGDLSSESTVSRIRTEHFPLTLESARPSHTSQYLCATSGQGPYNEQFFGPGTRLTVL.

This clonotype showed up many times. The genes are TRBV9 and TRBJ2-3; tentative D call: TRBD2 (6 bases). V gave up 3 bases and J gave up 2 bases, with 10 bases separating them. This CDR3 spans 14 amino acids. CDR1 is SGDLS and CDR2 is YYNGEE in the germline V gene. The CDR3 spells CASSERLDTDTQYF. CDR3 nucleotides: TGTGCCAGCAGCGAACGACTAGACACAGATACGCAGTATTTT.

Ten or more counts support this clonotype. The V and J genes are TRBV6-2 or TRBV6-3 and TRBJ2-1, with 8 bases aligning to TRBD1. CDR1 is MNHEY, CDR2 SVGEGT, per germline. J was trimmed by 13 bases and V by 6 bases; bases with no gene match: 11. The CDR3 runs 13 residues. In nucleotides, the CDR3 is TGTGCCAGCAGGCGAGAGGACAGGGTTCAACAGTTCTTC. Translating it yields CASRREDRVQQFF.

This clonotype appeared many times. V is TRBV7-3 and J is TRBJ2-3; 12 nucleotides align to TRBD2. The CDR3 is made up of 15 amino acids. After removal of 4 bases from V and 7 bases from J, the junction contained 6 bases not matched to a gene. Germline V gives CDR1 SGHTA, CDR2 FQGTGA. CDR3 DNA sequence: TGTGCCAGCAGCTCTCTAGCGGGGGGGCCTCATACGCAGTATTTT. Its translation is CASSSLAGGPHTQYF.